These 19 T cell receptor beta chains came from one sample sequenced in a study of T cell responses to AZD1222 COVID-19 vaccine. Clones were sequenced by immunoSEQ multiplex PCR, and TCRdb holds only the in-frame ones, with some missing. The sample carries about 220,000 clones, roughly 91% recorded once. The sample here was peripheral blood, taken on day 0 of MenACWY control vaccination. Receptors were obtained from an adult in good health.

CDR3 region: CASSETGFGETQYF. Here the CDR3 DNA reads TGTGCCAGCAGTGAAACAGGATTCGGGGAGACCCAGTACTTC. V is TRBV6-1 and J is TRBJ2-5; tentative D call: TRBD1 (5 bases). Trimming removed 2 bases at V and 5 bases at J, with 12 bases between. The CDR3 runs 14 residues. The V gene's germline CDR1 is MNHNS and CDR2 SASEGT.

The chain recombines TRBV3-1 (or the pseudogene TRBV3-2) with TRBJ2-1, with D possibly TRBD1 on 5 matching bases. Trimming removed 3 bases from V and 1 base from J, with 10 bases in between. The CDR3 totals 15 residues. Germline loops: CDR1 LGHDT, CDR2 YNNKEL (reference sequence). The CDR3 coding sequence is TGTGCCAGCAGCCACGGACACGGATCCTACAATGAGCAGTTCTTC. Its protein is CASSHGHGSYNEQFF.

This chain connects TRBV20-1 to TRBJ1-1; TRBD1 is a possible D gene (5 bases). CDR3 length: 13 residues. Trimming removed 3 bases from V and 1 base from J, with 9 bases in between. Germline V gene data show CDR1 as DFQATT and CDR2 as SNEGSKA (reference sequence). CDR3 loop: CSASATANTEAFF. Here the CDR3 DNA reads TGCAGTGCTAGTGCGACAGCGAACACTGAAGCTTTCTTT.

This chain links TRBV28 with TRBJ1-4; possible D gene TRBD1, 6 bases. The V end lost 1 base, the J end lost 7 bases, and 13 bases lay between the germline ends. This CDR3 region has 15 residues. In germline, CDR1 is MDHEN, CDR2 SYDVKM. CDR3 amino acids: CASSLLGAQGEKLFF. The CDR3 DNA reads TGTGCCAGCAGTTTATTGGGGGCGCAGGGTGAAAAACTGTTTTTT.

This rearrangement joins TRBV19 to TRBJ1-2; 8 nucleotides match TRBD1. This CDR3 spans 16 amino acids. The junction had 14 bases not matched to a gene; V was cut back by 6 bases and J by 5 bases. Germline-derived CDR1 and CDR2 are LNHDA and SQIVND (reference sequence). In DNA form, the CDR3 reads TGTGCCAGTAGCCTTACCCCCGGACAGGGCTCATATGGCTACACCTTC. It codes for CASSLTPGQGSYGYTF.

This chain joins TRBV18 and TRBJ1-1; 7 positions agree with TRBD1. CDR1 KGHSH and CDR2 LQKENI come from the germline V gene. The CDR3 is 15 residues long. V shed 1 base and J 0 bases; nucleotides not matched to a gene: 2. The CDR3 nucleotides are TGTGCCAGCTCACCACGCAGGGGGATGAACACTGAAGCTTTCTTT. Its translation: CASSPRRGMNTEAFF.

CDR3 sequence (DNA): TGTGCCAGCTCACCGAGACTAGCGGCCTACAATGAGCAGTTCTTC. Translating gives CASSPRLAAYNEQFF. The chain links TRBV18 to TRBJ2-1; TRBD2 matches 9 bases. CDR3 length: 15 amino acids. Germline loops: CDR1 KGHSH, CDR2 LQKENI. The V segment lost 3 bases and the J segment 2 bases; nucleotides outside the gene matches: 2.

This clone showed up just a few times. The chain is built from TRBV30 and TRBJ2-7; 12 nucleotides line up with TRBD1. The CDR3 is 15 residues long. After removal of 4 bases from V and 5 bases from J, the junction contained 9 bases not matched to a gene. From germline, CDR1 is GTSNPN and CDR2 SVGIG (reference sequence). The CDR3 is CAWTPRDRGPHEQYF. The CDR3 DNA follows: TGTGCCTGGACCCCCCGGGACAGGGGGCCCCACGAGCAGTACTTC.

V usage is TRBV7-3 and J usage is TRBJ1-1; D gene unclear. Germline CDR1 and CDR2: SGHTA and FQGTGA. V was cut by 1 base and J by 7 bases, with 10 bases left in between. The CDR3 has 13 residues. DNA for the CDR3: TGTGCCAGCAGCTTAAATGCGCCGCTTGAAGCTTTCTTT. As protein: CASSLNAPLEAFF.

V is TRBV21-1 and J is TRBJ1-5; the DNA was not compared with TRBD1, the D call given in the table. TRBV21-1 is a listed pseudogene. The CDR3 extends over 15 amino acids. CDR3 loop: CASSGVDRVSQPQHF. CDR3 bases: TGTGCCAGCAGCGGGGTTGACAGGGTGTCCCAGCCCCAGCATTTT.

The V and J genes are TRBV10-3 and TRBJ1-2; no firm D call. V lost 10 bases, J lost 7 bases, and 16 bases lay in between. The CDR3 contains 12 residues. CDR1 and CDR2 from the germline V gene are ENHRY and SYGVKD. The CDR3 DNA reads TGTGCCAGCGGGCCAGTCGGGAGTGGCTACACCTTC. As protein: CASGPVGSGYTF.

This clone was recorded a few times. CDR3 coding DNA: TGCGCCAGCACCGACAGGAAGCAGACAGATACGCAGTATTTT. Translation gives CASTDRKQTDTQYF. This rearrangement joins TRBV10-2 to TRBJ2-3; D is perhaps TRBD1 (6 bases). This CDR3 is built from 14 residues. Per germline, CDR1 WSHSY and CDR2 SAAADI. Trimming stripped 7 bases from V and 3 bases from J, with 14 bases between.

CDR3 bases: TGTGCCAGCAGTTACTCCCGCGGTAGGGGCCTTTACACCTTC. Its translation is CASSYSRGRGLYTF. The chain recombines TRBV6-5 with TRBJ1-2; possibly TRBD1 for D (5 bases). V lost 0 bases to trimming and J lost 11 bases, with 16 bases between them. CDR1 and CDR2 from the germline V gene are MNHEY and SVGAGI. This CDR3 contains 14 residues.

This chain uses TRBV9 with TRBJ2-7; possibly TRBD2 for D (7 bases). This CDR3 spans 16 amino acids. CDR1 is SGDLS, CDR2 YYNGEE, per germline. Trimming shortened V by 4 bases and J by 3 bases, and 20 bases separated the two germline ends. The CDR3 spells CASSPRGGGNVYEQYF. The CDR3 nucleotides are TGTGCCAGCAGCCCAAGAGGGGGGGGAAACGTCTACGAGCAGTACTTC.

This chain connects TRBV6-5 to TRBJ1-5; the D is unclear. The CDR3 runs 14 residues. The germline CDR1 and CDR2 sequences are MNHEY and SVGAGI. Trimming took off 6 bases at V and 1 base at J, with 10 bases between the two ends. The CDR3 region is CASSGRESNQPQHF. In DNA form, the CDR3 reads TGTGCCAGCAGCGGTCGCGAGAGCAATCAGCCCCAGCATTTT.

V usage is TRBV25-1 and J usage is TRBJ2-5, with TRBD2 matching 15 bases. The trim removed 2 bases at V and 3 bases at J, leaving 1 base unmatched. The CDR3 covers 16 residues. Germline CDR1 MGHDK, CDR2 SYGVNS. The CDR3 DNA sequence: TGTGCCAGCAGTGAACGGACTAGCGGGGGGGAAGAGACCCAGTACTTC. It codes for CASSERTSGGEETQYF. The whole variable domain, remainder taken from reference TRBV25-1 and TRBJ2-5, is EADIYQTPRYLVIGTGKKITLECSQTMGHDKMYWYQQDPGMELHLIHYSYGVNSTEKGDLSSESTVSRIRTEHFPLTLESARPSHTSQYLCASSERTSGGEETQYFGPGTRLLVL.

The V gene is TRBV19, the J gene TRBJ1-1; 7 bases are shared with TRBD1. The V and J ends lost 6 bases and 0 bases, in that order; junction bases with no gene match: 7. The CDR3 consists of 15 residues. CDR1 and CDR2 from the germline V gene are LNHDA and SQIVND (reference sequence). CDR3 loop: CASSPGTALNTEAFF. The CDR3 coding sequence is TGTGCCAGTAGCCCCGGGACAGCCTTGAACACTGAAGCTTTCTTT. Full variable domain (outside the CDR3, taken from reference TRBV19 and TRBJ1-1): DGGITQSPKYLFRKEGQNVTLSCEQNLNHDAMYWYRQDPGQGLRLIYYSQIVNDFQKGDIAEGYSVSREKKESFPLTVTSAQKNPTAFYLCASSPGTALNTEAFFGQGTRLTVV.

This chain connects TRBV15 to TRBJ2-5; 8 nucleotides align to TRBD2. This CDR3 has 15 amino acids. Germline trimming cut 2 bases from V and 2 bases from J; bases unmatched to any gene: 4. Germline V CDR1 and CDR2: LNHNV, YYDKDF (reference sequence). CDR3 nucleotides: TGTGCCACCAGCAGACAAAGCGGGGGACAAGAGACCCAGTACTTC. It codes for CATSRQSGGQETQYF.

This clone was seen only once. V usage is TRBV27 and J usage is TRBJ2-7; TRBD1 matches at 7 bases. CDR3 length: 15 residues. Per germline, CDR1 MNHEY and CDR2 SMNVEV (reference sequence). The V gene end was trimmed by 5 bases and the J gene end by 2 bases; junction bases not matched to a gene: 9. The CDR3 protein is CASSVTGVPPYEQYF. CDR3 bases: TGTGCCAGCAGTGTAACAGGGGTGCCCCCCTACGAGCAGTACTTC.